This T cell receptor beta chain was identified in a study of T-cell memory formation after mild COVID-19. Amplification by 5'RACE using constant-segment primers produced TCR alpha and TCR beta cDNA libraries that carried sample barcodes and UMIs. TCRdb fed the 5' RACE reads into MiXCR, producing one record per CDR3 protein. There are 200,000 to 250,000 distinct CDR3 sequences in the sample; over 9% occur only once, and 3.5% to 4% lies in the top ten. This clonotype was seen a few times. V was pared by 4 bases and J by 2 bases, with 23 bases between. The CDR3 is 18 residues long. CDR1 LGHNA and CDR2 YNFKEQ come from the germline V gene.

V gene TRBV4-2 combines with J gene TRBJ2-5; D is perhaps TRBD1 or TRBD2 (5 bases each). The sequence was obtained from a man between 18 and 35 years old who had mild COVID-19 (a few samples of this study predate the infection). Cell type and time point are not known. Sequenced: PBMCs or a T cell subset sorted from them (not recorded which). The CDR3 spells CASSRPRGDSRGQETQYF. CDR3 DNA sequence: TGTGCCAGCAGCCGCCCGAGGGGAGACTCCCGAGGGCAAGAGACCCAGTACTTC.